One sample yielded the 22 T cell receptor beta chains listed below, sequenced in a study of T cell repertoires in cytomegalovirus infection. TCRdb re-analysed the reads in MiXCR, keeping a single row per CDR3 protein. The table lists about 300,000 distinct CDR3 sequences, roughly 26% of them singletons. Sequenced: PBMCs. These receptors were taken from a human donor in good health (CMV status not recorded). Some clones in this sample may be carry-over from other donors' samples.

In regard to this clonotype: One base away lies a much larger clone, so this may be a sequencing read error. V gene TRBV7-2 combines with J gene TRBJ2-2; a weak D match, TRBD2 (6 bases). This CDR3 is built from 15 residues. The V end lost 2 bases, the J end lost 10 bases, and 17 bases lay between the germline ends. Germline V gene data show CDR1 as SGHTA and CDR2 as FQGNSA. CDR3 sequence (DNA): TGTGCCAGCAGCTTATTTGTAGCGGCGGCCAAGGAGCTGTTTTTT. Protein: CASSLFVAAAKELFF.

Worth noting for this clonotype: A read error may explain this, as a much larger clone is one base away. The rearrangement links TRBV12-3 or TRBV12-4 to TRBJ2-3, with TRBD1 as a possible D gene (5 bases). The germline V and J ends were trimmed by 4 bases and 5 bases, with 19 bases remaining between them. The CDR3 contains 16 residues. DNA for the CDR3: TGTGCCAGCAGTTCCCTCACAGGATCGAGAGAAGATACGCAGTATTTT. Its protein product is CASSSLTGSREDTQYF.

CDR3 protein: CASSLSSGRGEQFF. CDR3 DNA: TGTGCCAGCAGCTTAAGTAGCGGGAGAGGAGAGCAGTTCTTC. The chain uses TRBV11-2 and TRBJ2-1, with TRBD2 identical over 9 bases. The germline gives CDR1 SGHAT, CDR2 FQNNGV. J lost 10 bases, V lost 2 bases, and 6 bases had no gene match. This CDR3 contains 14 residues. Supplemented by reference TRBV11-2 and TRBJ2-1, the full variable domain reads EAGVAQSPRYKIIEKRQSVAFWCNPISGHATLYWYQQILGQGPKLLIQFQNNGVVDDSQLPKDRFSAERLKGVDSTLKIQPAKLEDSAVYLCASSLSSGRGEQFFGPGTRLTVL.

The sample holds a few counts of this clonotype. V gene TRBV19 combines with J gene TRBJ2-3; D gene uncertain. V was trimmed by 3 bases and J by 5 bases, leaving 12 bases between them. Germline-derived CDR1 and CDR2 are LNHDA and SQIVND (reference sequence). CDR3 length: 14 amino acids. In DNA form, the CDR3 reads TGTGCCAGTAGTATTTGGAGAAAGGAAGATACGCAGTATTTT. This encodes CASSIWRKEDTQYF.

This clonotype was detected ten times or more. The gene calls are TRBV6-2 or TRBV6-3 and TRBJ1-1, with D perhaps TRBD1 (5 bases). V was trimmed by 4 bases and J by 0 bases, leaving 12 bases between them. The germline CDR1 and CDR2 sequences are MNHEY and SVGEGT. The CDR3 is 15 amino acids. This CDR3 reads CASSSMGGMNTEAFF. CDR3 coding DNA: TGTGCCAGCAGTTCCATGGGGGGGATGAACACTGAAGCTTTCTTT.

This clonotype came up once. The junction departs from germline at one end; a sequencing error may be responsible. The chain couples TRBV2 to TRBJ2-3; TRBD1 might be the D (6 bases). This CDR3 region has 15 residues. The germline V gene has CDR1 SNHLY and CDR2 FYNNEI. The CDR3 DNA is TGTGCCAGCAGTGGCCCCGGACAGTTCACAGATACGAAGTATTTT. It yields the protein CASSGPGQFTDTKYF.

This clonotype turned up a few times. The chain carries TRBV6-5 and TRBJ2-1, with no clear D. Between the trimmed V and J ends, which lost 0 bases and 0 bases, there was a span of 9 bases. Germline V gene sequence: CDR1 MNHEY, CDR2 SVGAGI. The CDR3 runs to 16 residues. CDR3 coding DNA: TGTGCCAGCAGTTACTCGATACCTAGCTCCTACAATGAGCAGTTCTTC. Its protein is CASSYSIPSSYNEQFF.

This clonotype was found many times. The chain combines TRBV7-2 with TRBJ2-2; unclear D gene. The V gene lost 1 base and the J gene lost 6 bases, with 9 bases spanning the gap. Germline values: CDR1 SGHTA, CDR2 FQGNSA. The CDR3 contains 14 residues. In DNA form, the CDR3 reads TGTGCCAGCAGCTTAGTTGAATCGGCCGGGGAGCTGTTTTTT. It is translated as CASSLVESAGELFF.

The V gene is TRBV4-3, the J gene TRBJ2-3; the match to TRBD2 covers 12 bases. V lost 0 bases to trimming and J lost 4 bases; unmatched junction nucleotides: 5. Germline lookup yields CDR1 LGHNA and CDR2 YSLEER. The CDR3 runs to 17 residues. As DNA, the CDR3 is TGCGCCAGCAGCCAAGATCGACTAGCGGGAGTCGCAGATACGCAGTATTTT. Translated: CASSQDRLAGVADTQYF.

The chain is built from TRBV6-2 or TRBV6-3 and TRBJ2-1, with D perhaps matching TRBD1 (5 bases). Germline V gives CDR1 MNHEY, CDR2 SVGEGT. The CDR3 covers 13 residues. V lost 6 bases, J lost 5 bases, and 11 bases lay in between. CDR3 bases: TGTGCCAGCAGGGAGACAGCTAACAATGAGCAGTTCTTC. It encodes CASRETANNEQFF.

This clonotype is termed medium-sized. This sequence joins TRBV7-2 and TRBJ2-7; no definite D call. The CDR3 consists of 15 residues. Trimming pared 1 base from V and 4 bases from J, leaving 14 bases between. From germline, CDR1 is SGHTA and CDR2 FQGNSA. In DNA, the CDR3 is TGTGCCAGCAGCTTAGGTGGTAGTTTCCTTTACGAGCAGTACTTC. Protein: CASSLGGSFLYEQYF. Filled out from reference TRBV7-2 and TRBJ2-7, the complete variable domain reads GAGVSQSPSNKVTEKGKDVELRCDPISGHTALYWYRQSLGQGLEFLIYFQGNSAPDKSGLPSDRFSAERTGGSVSTLTIQRTQQEDSAVYLCASSLGGSFLYEQYFGPGTRLTVT.

J is TRBJ2-7 and V is TRBV2; D remains unclear. The germline V and J ends were trimmed by 2 bases and 10 bases, with 9 bases remaining between them. Looked up from germline, CDR1 is SNHLY and CDR2 is FYNNEI. The CDR3 sequence is 11 residues long. CDR3 in DNA: TGTGCCAGCAGTGAATTTCTCCTCCAGTACTTC. It yields the protein CASSEFLLQYF.

The sample holds a few counts of this clonotype. The chain has TRBV19 and TRBJ2-1; 9 bases are shared with TRBD2. The CDR3 runs 16 residues. Per germline, CDR1 LNHDA and CDR2 SQIVND (reference sequence). The trim removed 3 bases at V and 7 bases at J, leaving 10 bases unmatched. The CDR3 spells CASSIFGSGSQNEQFF. CDR3 nucleotide sequence: TGTGCCAGTAGTATCTTCGGTAGCGGGAGTCAAAATGAGCAGTTCTTC.

This clonotype is medium-sized within its sample. The V call is TRBV7-2, the J call TRBJ2-3; D is undetermined. Trimming stripped 3 bases from V and 6 bases from J, with 4 bases between. There are 11 residues in the CDR3. The germline V gene encodes CDR1 SGHTA and CDR2 FQGNSA. The CDR3 loop reads CASSLTDTQYF. DNA for the CDR3: TGTGCCAGCAGCTTGACGGATACGCAGTATTTT.

The V call is TRBV11-2, the J call TRBJ2-6; 7 nucleotides match TRBD1. The CDR3 spans 15 residues. Trimming removed 6 bases from V and 2 bases from J; junction bases left unmatched: 4. Germline V gene data show CDR1 as SGHAT and CDR2 as FQNNGV. As DNA, the CDR3 is TGTGCCAGCAGACCTACAGGGGCTGGGGCCAACGTCCTGACTTTC. This encodes CASRPTGAGANVLTF.

V and J are TRBV12-3 or TRBV12-4 and TRBJ1-1, with 8 bases aligning to TRBD1. The CDR3 extends over 13 amino acids. V shed 8 bases and J 7 bases; nucleotides not matched to a gene: 9. The CDR3 spells CASSGQGGGEAFF. The CDR3 coding sequence is TGTGCCAGCTCCGGACAGGGAGGGGGTGAAGCTTTCTTT.

This clonotype was seen repeatedly, ten times or more. The gene calls are TRBV7-2 and TRBJ2-7; 10 bases match TRBD2. This CDR3 spans 14 amino acids. V trimming: 7 bases; J trimming: 6 bases; junction bases outside the gene matches: 9. Germline V gene data show CDR1 as SGHTA and CDR2 as FQGNSA. The CDR3 reads CASKLAGVYGEQYF. DNA for the CDR3: TGTGCCAGCAAGCTAGCGGGAGTCTACGGCGAGCAGTACTTC.

The sample holds many counts of this clonotype. The rearrangement uses TRBV7-2 and TRBJ1-6; the D gene is possibly TRBD1 (6 bases). Germline CDR1 SGHTA, CDR2 FQGNSA. CDR3 size: 12 residues. Trimming pared 8 bases from V and 10 bases from J, leaving 12 bases between. DNA for the CDR3: TGTGCCAGCTCAAGGGGGGAATCACCCCTCCACTTT. Amino acids: CASSRGESPLHF.

The rearrangement links TRBV4-1 to TRBJ1-5; D gene ambiguous. Germline CDR1 MGHRA, CDR2 YSYEKL. CDR3 length: 13 residues. The V end was cut by 2 bases, the J end by 3 bases, with 5 bases between. In DNA, the CDR3 is TGCGCCAGCAGCCAATCCCTCAATCAGCCCCAGCATTTT. Protein sequence: CASSQSLNQPQHF.

Only a few counts were recorded for this clonotype. The chain recombines TRBV19 with TRBJ1-1; TRBD1 agrees at 10 bases. CDR1 LNHDA and CDR2 SQIVND come from the germline V gene (reference sequence). This CDR3 has 15 amino acids. V trimming: 4 bases; J trimming: 3 bases; junction bases outside the gene matches: 5. The CDR3 is CASSTTGTGDTEAFF. CDR3 bases: TGTGCCAGTAGTACAACCGGGACAGGGGACACTGAAGCTTTCTTT.

This clonotype was counted a few times. The chain joins TRBV28 to TRBJ2-1; tentatively, D is TRBD1 or TRBD2 (6 bases each). The CDR3 sequence is 14 residues long. CDR1 is MDHEN and CDR2 is SYDVKM in the germline V gene. Between the trimmed V and J ends, which lost 8 bases and 3 bases, there was a span of 14 bases. The CDR3 DNA reads as TGTGCCAGCCGCCGAGGGGGACTCTACAATGAGCAGTTCTTC. It translates to CASRRGGLYNEQFF.

This clonotype was seen at least ten times. The chain employs TRBV7-2 and TRBJ1-2; weak D call: TRBD1 (5 bases). The CDR3 loop spans 18 amino acids. Trimming took 7 bases from V and 0 from J, leaving 24 bases between them. Germline V gene lookup returns CDR1 SGHTA and CDR2 FQGNSA. CDR3 DNA sequence: TGTGCCAGCACCCGAGGTGGGGGTGGGCCACCTCCTAACTATGGCTACACCTTC. This codes for CASTRGGGGPPPNYGYTF.